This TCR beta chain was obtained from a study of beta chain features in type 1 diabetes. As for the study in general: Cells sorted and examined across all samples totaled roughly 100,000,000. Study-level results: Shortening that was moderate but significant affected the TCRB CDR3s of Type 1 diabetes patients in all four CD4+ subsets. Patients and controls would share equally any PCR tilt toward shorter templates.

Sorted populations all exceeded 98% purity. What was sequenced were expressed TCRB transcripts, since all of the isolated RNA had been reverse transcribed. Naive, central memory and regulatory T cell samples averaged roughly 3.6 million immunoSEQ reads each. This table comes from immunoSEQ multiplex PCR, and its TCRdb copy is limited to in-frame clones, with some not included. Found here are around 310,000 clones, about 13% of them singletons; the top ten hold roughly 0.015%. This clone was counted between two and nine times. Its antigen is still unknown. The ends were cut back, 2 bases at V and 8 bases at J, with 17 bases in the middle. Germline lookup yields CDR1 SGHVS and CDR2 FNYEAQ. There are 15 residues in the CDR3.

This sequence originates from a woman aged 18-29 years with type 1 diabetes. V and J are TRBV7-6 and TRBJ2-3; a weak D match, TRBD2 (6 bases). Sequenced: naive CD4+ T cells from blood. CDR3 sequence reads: CASSLPGTGIGTQYF. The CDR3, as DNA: TGTGCCAGCAGCTTACCCGGGACTGGGATTGGTACGCAGTATTTT.